The 27 T cell receptor beta chains listed next were all sequenced from one sample in a study of blood T cells in healthy people across ages. Together with a sample-barcoded 5' primer, a J-beta primer mix was included in a second PCR lasting about 6 to 11 cycles. TCRdb passed the 5' RACE reads through MiXCR, listing each CDR3 protein once. Altogether roughly 730,000 distinct CDR3 sequences are present, 45% to 70% being singletons, with the ten largest covering approximately 24%. Sample: blood. The source is a middle-aged man in good health.

This clonotype came up a few times. The V and J genes are TRBV6-5 and TRBJ2-7; tentative D call: TRBD1 (5 bases). Germline assignment: CDR1 MNHEY and CDR2 SVGAGI. The CDR3 totals 14 residues. The V and J ends lost 0 bases and 4 bases respectively, with 10 bases between them. The CDR3 spells CASSYSARGYEQYF. DNA of the CDR3: TGTGCCAGCAGTTACTCGGCTAGGGGATACGAGCAGTACTTC.

The chain links TRBV2 to TRBJ2-3; D is unresolved. V was shortened by 6 bases and J by 2 bases, with 27 bases between the two germline ends. This CDR3 has 19 residues. Germline CDR1 reads SNHLY; CDR2 reads FYNNEI. The DNA for the CDR3 is TGTGCCAGCAGGCCCAAAGACCTTGAAGCGAGAGGCGACACAGATACGCAGTATTTT. Encoded protein: CASRPKDLEARGDTDTQYF.

The CDR3 DNA reads TGTGCCAGCAGCGCGAATAGCGGGGGGGCGGAGACCCAGTACTTC. Translating gives CASSANSGGAETQYF. This chain joins TRBV5-4 and TRBJ2-5; 11 bases match TRBD2. This CDR3 comprises 15 residues. Germline CDR1 SGHNT, CDR2 YYREEE (reference sequence). V lost 4 bases to trimming and J lost 5 bases; unmatched junction nucleotides: 7.

This chain joins TRBV20-1 and TRBJ2-1; maybe TRBD2 (6 bases). This CDR3 has 11 amino acids. The germline V and J ends were trimmed by 8 bases and 6 bases, with 11 bases remaining between them. Germline-derived CDR1 and CDR2 are DFQATT and SNEGSKA (reference sequence). The CDR3 DNA is TGCAGTACGTCCGGGGGCAATGAGCAGTTCTTC. As protein: CSTSGGNEQFF.

J is TRBJ2-5 and V is TRBV12-3 or TRBV12-4; 12 bases agree with TRBD1. J was trimmed by 5 bases and V by 2 bases; bases with no gene match: 9. This CDR3 is 17 amino acids long. CDR3 sequence: CASSLSPGTGGVETQYF. CDR3 bases: TGTGCCAGCAGTTTATCCCCCGGGACAGGGGGCGTGGAGACCCAGTACTTC.

The V call is TRBV5-5, the J call TRBJ1-1; maybe TRBD1 (6 bases). This CDR3 spans 13 amino acids. The V gene lost 1 base and the J gene lost 4 bases, with 8 bases spanning the gap. The V gene's germline CDR1 is SGHKS and CDR2 YYEKEE (reference sequence). Here the CDR3 reads CASSLTGRTEAFF. For the CDR3, the DNA is TGTGCCAGCAGCTTGACAGGGCGCACTGAAGCTTTCTTT.

The V call is TRBV20-1, the J call TRBJ2-4, with 10 bases aligning to TRBD1. The CDR3 contains 19 residues. The germline CDR1 and CDR2 sequences are DFQATT and SNEGSKA (reference sequence). V lost 1 base, J lost 1 base, and 13 bases stayed unmatched. CDR3 nucleotide sequence: TGCAGTGCTAGAGCCCCCGGGGGGGACAGGGGTCATGCCAAAAACATTCAGTACTTC. It encodes CSARAPGGDRGHAKNIQYF.

This clonotype showed up just once. This chain connects TRBV20-1 to TRBJ1-2; D unresolved. The ends were cut back, 6 bases at V and 5 bases at J, with 13 bases in the middle. Germline V gene sequence: CDR1 DFQATT, CDR2 SNEGSKA (reference sequence). The CDR3 is 12 amino acids. CDR3 coding DNA: TGCAGTGCCCAGACCCTTGGTTATGGCTACACCTTC. Translated: CSAQTLGYGYTF.

This clonotype occurred a few times. This chain joins TRBV20-1 and TRBJ2-7; TRBD1 is a possible D gene (5 bases). With 1 base removed from V and 4 bases from J, the gap between germline ends came to 8 bases. This CDR3 contains 12 residues. From germline, CDR1 is DFQATT and CDR2 SNEGSKA (reference sequence). The chain's CDR3 is CSARADKYEQYF. DNA of the CDR3: TGCAGTGCTAGAGCGGACAAGTACGAGCAGTACTTC.

The CDR3 DNA reads TGTGCCAGCAGCTTGGGACTAGCGGGTCACACAGATACGCAGTATTTT. This gives the protein CASSLGLAGHTDTQYF. This sequence joins TRBV5-6 and TRBJ2-3; 10 bases fit TRBD2. Per the germline V gene, CDR1 is SGHDT and CDR2 is YYEEEE. This CDR3 comprises 16 residues. Germline trimming cut 0 bases from V and 2 bases from J; bases unmatched to any gene: 3.

This clonotype was counted between two and nine times. The J gene is TRBJ2-5, the V gene TRBV29-1; perhaps TRBD1 as D (6 bases). This CDR3 has 13 residues. The V gene lost 4 bases and the J gene lost 4 bases, with 13 bases spanning the gap. In germline, CDR1 is SQVTM, CDR2 ANQGSEA. The CDR3 DNA reads TGCAGCGTTGTGCAGGGGATGATAGAGACCCAGTACTTC. It translates to CSVVQGMIETQYF.

This sequence joins TRBV7-9 and TRBJ2-1; perhaps TRBD2 as D (6 bases). Trimming left V 1 base short and J 5 bases short, with 9 bases between. The CDR3 is 14 residues long. Germline V lookup: CDR1 SEHNR, CDR2 FQNEAQ (reference sequence). CDR3 loop: CASSLGTKHNEQFF. CDR3 in DNA: TGTGCCAGCAGCTTAGGGACTAAGCACAATGAGCAGTTCTTC.

This clonotype was detected a few times. CDR3 protein: CASSLTSGARTDTQYF. The CDR3 DNA follows: TGCGCCAGCAGCCTGACTAGCGGGGCCCGCACAGATACGCAGTATTTT. The rearrangement uses TRBV5-1 and TRBJ2-3, with 11 bases matching TRBD2. The CDR3 is 16 residues long. CDR1 and CDR2 (germline): SGHRS, YFSETQ. The ends lost 4 bases at V and 1 base at J; junction bases unmatched: 5.

J is TRBJ2-3 and V is TRBV7-2, with 8 nucleotides matching TRBD1. CDR1 is SGHTA and CDR2 is FQGNSA in the germline V gene. V shed 7 bases, J shed 0 bases, and the junction held 9 bases outside the gene matches. There are 16 residues in the CDR3. In nucleotides, the CDR3 is TGTGCCAGCATCCCTAGGTGGGACAGGAGCACAGATACGCAGTATTTT. The encoded protein is CASIPRWDRSTDTQYF.

The J gene is TRBJ1-5, the V gene TRBV7-9; D is perhaps TRBD1 (6 bases). This CDR3 is 14 amino acids long. The germline V gene has CDR1 SEHNR and CDR2 FQNEAQ (reference sequence). Trimming stripped 5 bases from V and 7 bases from J, with 15 bases between. CDR3 bases: TGTGCCAGCAGCAAGGGGGGGGCCAGGCAGCCCCAGCATTTT. Translating gives CASSKGGARQPQHF. Together with reference TRBV7-9 and TRBJ1-5, the CDR3 gives the full variable domain: DTGVSQNPRHKITKRGQNVTFRCDPISEHNRLYWYRQTLGQGPEFLTYFQNEAQLEKSRLLSDRFSAERPKGSFSTLEIQRTEQGDSAMYLCASSKGGARQPQHFGDGTRLSIL.

The V and J genes are TRBV24-1 and TRBJ2-3; the match to TRBD1 covers 7 bases. V lost 3 bases and J lost 14; bases outside the gene matches: 10. The CDR3 contains 13 residues. The germline V gene has CDR1 KGHDR and CDR2 SFDVKD. CDR3 protein: CATSDREGAAPYF. CDR3 DNA sequence: TGTGCCACCAGTGATCGTGAGGGGGCCGCCCCGTATTTT.

Note on this clonotype: A single base separates this from a much larger clone, so it may be a read error. The chain uses TRBV29-1 and TRBJ1-1; D is unclear. The CDR3 contains 13 residues. Germline loops: CDR1 SQVTM, CDR2 ANQGSEA. CDR3 in DNA: TGCGCCACGTTGGGGTCCCCGGGGACTGAAGCTTTCTTT. As protein: CATLGSPGTEAFF.

The rearrangement links TRBV18 to TRBJ2-5; 7 positions agree with TRBD2. Trimming cost V 6 bases and J 3 bases; bases outside gene matches: 13. The germline V gene encodes CDR1 KGHSH and CDR2 LQKENI. This CDR3 contains 16 residues. The CDR3 DNA follows: TGTGCCAGCTCGAAGAGCGGGACTTTGGGGGAAGAGACCCAGTACTTC. Translated, it gives CASSKSGTLGEETQYF.

V gene TRBV6-1 combines with J gene TRBJ2-7, with no clear D. Deletions cut 2 bases from V and 4 bases from J, with 15 bases between. Germline CDR1 reads MNHNS; CDR2 reads SASEGT. The CDR3 has 15 amino acids. The CDR3 sequence: CASSEYGLAGYEQYF. CDR3 nucleotide sequence: TGTGCCAGCAGTGAATATGGTCTCGCTGGGTACGAGCAGTACTTC.

Of note for this clonotype: It may be a read error: a sequence one base away is much more abundant. This chain connects TRBV20-1 to TRBJ1-1; 7 bases agree with TRBD1. The J segment lost 0 bases and the V segment lost 5 bases, leaving 15 bases of the junction unmatched. Looked up from germline, CDR1 is DFQATT and CDR2 is SNEGSKA (reference sequence). The CDR3 length is 17 residues. The chain's CDR3 is CSAGGGRWVGLNTEAFF. The CDR3, as DNA: TGCAGTGCTGGAGGGGGCCGGTGGGTTGGGTTGAACACTGAAGCTTTCTTT.

The J gene is TRBJ2-1, the V gene TRBV2, with D possibly being TRBD2 (6 bases). Trimming took 5 bases from V and 9 from J, leaving 14 bases between them. The CDR3 consists of 13 residues. The germline V gene has CDR1 SNHLY and CDR2 FYNNEI. CDR3 residues: CASSRLRGGEQFF. In DNA, the CDR3 is TGTGCCAGCAGTAGACTTCGGGGAGGTGAGCAGTTCTTC.

This clonotype came up a few times. The V gene is TRBV9, the J gene TRBJ2-5, with D unresolved. V was pared by 3 bases and J by 5 bases, with 11 bases between. This CDR3 is 13 amino acids long. CDR1 and CDR2 from the germline V gene are SGDLS and YYNGEE. In DNA, the CDR3 is TGTGCCAGCAGCGCTTCAGGAAGGGAGACCCAGTACTTC. Translating gives CASSASGRETQYF.

The chain carries TRBV6-5 and TRBJ1-1; no reliable D call. There are 14 residues in the CDR3. Germline V gene sequence: CDR1 MNHEY, CDR2 SVGAGI. V gave up 0 bases and J gave up 7 bases, with 12 bases separating them. In nucleotides, the CDR3 is TGTGCCAGCAGTTACTCGACGGTATCAAGTGAAGCTTTCTTT. Encoded protein: CASSYSTVSSEAFF.

The CDR3 spells CASSPLGSDTDTQYF. The CDR3 nucleotides read TGTGCCAGCAGCCCACTGGGGTCTGATACAGATACGCAGTATTTT. This sequence joins TRBV9 and TRBJ2-3; D uncertain. Germline V gene data show CDR1 as SGDLS and CDR2 as YYNGEE. This CDR3 has 15 amino acids. Trimming removed 4 bases from V and 3 bases from J, with 15 bases in between.

The chain employs TRBV5-1 and TRBJ2-7; D is possibly TRBD1 (6 bases). From germline, CDR1 is SGHRS and CDR2 YFSETQ. The CDR3 runs 14 residues. V lost 0 bases and J lost 3, with 10 bases in between. The CDR3 coding sequence is TGCGCCAGCAGCTTGGCTACAGGGATCTACGAGCAGTACTTC. Translating it yields CASSLATGIYEQYF. The variable domain in full, with the rest retrieved from reference TRBV5-1 and TRBJ2-7, is KAGVTQTPRYLIKTRGQQVTLSCSPISGHRSVSWYQQTPGQGLQFLFEYFSETQRNKGNFPGRFSGRQFSNSRSEMNVSTLELGDSALYLCASSLATGIYEQYFGPGTRLTVT.

In its sample, this clonotype was seen a few times. The chain is built from TRBV10-3 and TRBJ1-2; unclear D gene. Trimming shortened V by 8 bases and J by 8 bases, and 21 bases separated the two germline ends. The CDR3 has 14 residues. Germline assignment: CDR1 ENHRY and CDR2 SYGVKD. The CDR3 loop reads CAIGAREGLKGYTF. The CDR3 DNA sequence: TGTGCCATCGGAGCAAGAGAGGGTCTAAAGGGCTACACCTTC.

This chain links TRBV6-6 with TRBJ2-5; 10 nucleotides align to TRBD1. CDR3 size: 16 residues. The germline V gene encodes CDR1 MNHNY and CDR2 SVGAGI (reference sequence). With 5 bases clipped from V and 5 bases from J, the junction kept 11 bases outside the gene matches. The CDR3 protein is CASSPRDRGSGETQYF. In DNA, the CDR3 is TGTGCCAGCAGTCCCCGGGACAGGGGATCTGGTGAGACCCAGTACTTC.